A selection of T cell receptor beta chains follows, all from one sample in a study of Tregs in tolerant kidney transplant recipients. Sequencing was performed with immunoSEQ multiplex PCR; in TCRdb, only in-frame clones are kept and a portion is missing. The data show about 240,000 clones, with around 82% seen just once and less than 0.75% held by the top ten. Specimen: CD4+ T cells from blood. The receptors shown here come from a human donor in good health. CDR3s include the opening cysteine and the closing phenylalanine or tryptophan. D genes are given only for firm matches. The size entry is marked missing in some rows and otherwise reads once, few, many or a size class.

j_call v_call d_call clone_size cdr3_nt cdr3_aa
TRBJ1-2 TRBV2 - - TGTGCCAGCAGTACTCGAGGGGTAGGCGATGGCTACACCTTC CASSTRGVGDGYTF
TRBJ1-2 TRBV10-3 - - TGTGCCATCAGTGAAGATCAAAACTATGGCTACACCTTC CAISEDQNYGYTF
TRBJ2-3 TRBV7-8 - once TGTGCCAGCAGCTTAGAATCAGGAATCAACACAGATACGCAGTATTTT CASSLESGINTDTQYF
TRBJ2-3 TRBV7-2 TRBD2 - TGTGCCAGCAGCTTAGCACTAGCGGGAGTGGCAGATACGCAGTATTTT CASSLALAGVADTQYF
TRBJ2-5 TRBV5-1 - once TGCGCCAGCAGCCCTGTTACGGGGGGCACGTTGGAGACCCAGTACTTC CASSPVTGGTLETQYF
TRBJ1-3 TRBV15 - few TGTGCCACCAGCAGAGAAGGGTTCGGGACTGGAAACACCATATATTTT CATSREGFGTGNTIYF
TRBJ2-4 TRBV30 - - TGTGCCTGGAGTGTATCTCTAGCCAAAAACATTCAGTACTTC CAWSVSLAKNIQYF
TRBJ1-4 TRBV9 - - TGTGCCAGCAGCGCTTCCCTGACGGAGTCTAATGAAAAACTGTTTTTT CASSASLTESNEKLFF
TRBJ2-7 TRBV5-1 TRBD1 - TGCGCCAGCAGCTCACAGGGGTCCTACGAGCAGTACTTC CASSSQGSYEQYF
TRBJ1-1 TRBV7-9 - few TGTGCCAGCAGCTTTGACAATCCGAACACTGAAGCTTTCTTT CASSFDNPNTEAFF
TRBJ2-5 TRBV11-3 - once TGTGCCAGCAGCCCCGGCACCCAAGAGACCCAGTACTTC CASSPGTQETQYF
TRBJ1-1 TRBV18 TRBD1 - TGTGCCAGCTCACCGGGGACAGGGGTCACTGAAGCTTTCTTT CASSPGTGVTEAFF
TRBJ1-2 TRBV9 - - TGTGCCAGCAGCGTAGAGCCGCTGGGACGGACCTATGGCTACACCTTC CASSVEPLGRTYGYTF
TRBJ2-7 TRBV7-2 - once TGTGCCAGCAGCTTACTTCTGGCGGGCGGGTACGAGCAGTACTTC CASSLLLAGGYEQYF
TRBJ2-5 TRBV6-5 - - TGTGCCAGCACCTACAGGGGGGGGGTCCAAGAGACCCAGTACTTC CASTYRGGVQETQYF
TRBJ1-1 TRBV6-1 - - TGTGCCAGCAGTTTACAGGGACTTGAAGCTTTCTTT CASSLQGLEAFF
TRBJ2-1 TRBV19 TRBD2 once TGTGCCAGTAGCGCGGGGGGCTCCTACAATGAGCAGTTCTTC CASSAGGSYNEQFF
TRBJ2-7 TRBV2 - - TGTGCCAGCAGCTTGACAGCCAACTCCTACGAGCAGTACTTC CASSLTANSYEQYF
TRBJ2-7 TRBV30 - - TGTGCCTGGAGTCCCTCCCTTGGTTACGAGCAGTACTTC CAWSPSLGYEQYF
TRBJ2-7 TRBV7-9 - - TGTGCCAGCAGCTTAAAGGCACTTTGGTCCTACGAGCAGTACTTC CASSLKALWSYEQYF
TRBJ2-5 TRBV7-2 TRBD1 - TGTGCCAGCAGCTTAGGGACAGGGCCGGCTGGTGAGCAGTACTTC CASSLGTGPAGEQYF
TRBJ2-6 TRBV29-1 - - TGCAGCGTTCGTTCCCCCCTCTCTGGGGCCAACGTCCTGACTTTC CSVRSPLSGANVLTF
TRBJ2-7 TRBV6-1 - once TGTGCCAGCAGCTTATCGAACCTAGCTACCTACGAGCAGTACTTC CASSLSNLATYEQYF
TRBJ2-7 TRBV9 - - TGTGCCAGCAGCGTAGCACCAGTCGGGACTCCCTCCTACGAGCAGTACTTC CASSVAPVGTPSYEQYF
TRBJ1-1 TRBV7-3 - - TGTGCCAGCAGCTTACAGCAGGGCAGTGAAGCTTTCTTT CASSLQQGSEAFF
TRBJ2-4 TRBV6-1 - - TGTGCCAGCAGTGATGACCGGGTCACCCCCTTC CASSDDRVTPF
TRBJ1-1 TRBV18 TRBD1 - TGTGCCAGCTCAGGGAGACAGGGCCCTGGGACTGAAGCTTTCTTT CASSGRQGPGTEAFF
TRBJ1-2 TRBV7-9 TRBD1 - TGTGCCACTCCGCGGTGGGACAGGGGTGCTGGCTACACCTTC CATPRWDRGAGYTF
TRBJ1-3 TRBV11-2 - - TGTGCCAGCAGCTTAGTTCTCCAAAACACCATATATTTT CASSLVLQNTIYF
TRBJ1-2 TRBV6-5 - once TGTGCCAGCAGTTACTCCCGGTACGCTGGGAACTATGGCTACACCTTC CASSYSRYAGNYGYTF
TRBJ2-7 TRBV11-2 - - TGTGCCAGCAGCTTAATAGGCAGGTACGAGCAGTACTTC CASSLIGRYEQYF
TRBJ2-7 TRBV23-1 - - TGCGCCAGCAGTCAGGGAGAGGGAAGCTCCTACGAGCAGTACTTC CASSQGEGSSYEQYF
TRBJ1-5 TRBV2 TRBD1 - TGTGCCAGCAGGGGACAGCCAAATCAGCCCCAGCATTTT CASRGQPNQPQHF
TRBJ2-2 TRBV5-5 TRBD1 - TGTGCCAGCGGGGACAGGGGGCCGGGCACCGGGGAGCTGTTTTTT CASGDRGPGTGELFF
TRBJ1-5 TRBV19 - - TGTGCCAGTAGTTTTGGGGAACAGCCCCAGCATTTT CASSFGEQPQHF
TRBJ1-3 TRBV6-5 - - TGTGCCAGCGCCCTAAGAGTTTCTGGAAACACCATATATTTT CASALRVSGNTIYF
TRBJ1-1 TRBV6-5 - once TGTGCCAGCAGTTACTTCCCGGTGGGGGTAGGAACTGAAGCTTTCTTT CASSYFPVGVGTEAFF
TRBJ1-5 TRBV15 - - TGTGCCACCAGCATGCCGCAGGTAACCGGGGGGTTAAATCAGCCCCAGCATTTT CATSMPQVTGGLNQPQHF
TRBJ2-7 TRBV6-6 - - TGTGCCAGCAGTCAGCAGGGGCTAACCTACGAGCAGTACTTC CASSQQGLTYEQYF
TRBJ1-1 TRBV5-5 - - TGTGCCAGCAGTTGGACAGAGGAAACTGAAGCTTTCTTT CASSWTEETEAFF
TRBJ1-5 TRBV30 - - TGTGCCTGGTCCCGGGAGCCCAATCAGCCCCAGCATTTT CAWSREPNQPQHF
TRBJ2-4 TRBV6-6 TRBD2 few TGTGCCAGCACGGACACTAGCGGGGGAAACATTCAGTACTTC CASTDTSGGNIQYF
TRBJ2-1 TRBV6-1 - - TGTGCCAGCAGTACCGACAGGTACCCCTACAATGAGCAGTTCTTC CASSTDRYPYNEQFF
TRBJ2-7 TRBV20-1 TRBD1 - TGCAGTGCTGGGACAGGGAACGAGCAGTACTTC CSAGTGNEQYF
TRBJ2-2 TRBV29-1 - - TGCAGCGTCGACACGGGGGTGGGGGGCGGCACCGGGGAGCTGTTTTTT CSVDTGVGGGTGELFF
TRBJ1-2 TRBV11-2 TRBD1 - TGTGCCAGCAGCTCCCGGGACAGGGGCCCTGGCTACACCTTC CASSSRDRGPGYTF
TRBJ2-7 TRBV12-5 - - TGTGCTAGTGGCCATCTCCCAGATGGACGCCCGCCTAACTCCGAGCAGTACTTC CASGHLPDGRPPNSEQYF
TRBJ1-4 TRBV5-4 - few TGTGCCAGCAGCTCCGAAACAGACAGGATAAATGAAAAACTGTTTTTT CASSSETDRINEKLFF
TRBJ2-1 TRBV11-2 TRBD1 - TGTGCCAGCAGCTTCCTAGGGACAGGGGGAGGCAATGAGCAGTTCTTC CASSFLGTGGGNEQFF
TRBJ1-1 TRBV4-1 - few TGCGCCAGCAGCCGGACAGTAAACACTGAAGCTTTCTTT CASSRTVNTEAFF
TRBJ2-6 TRBV2 TRBD1 - TGTGCCAGCAGGATGGACAGGACCAGCTCTGGGGCCAACGTCCTGACTTTC CASRMDRTSSGANVLTF
TRBJ1-1 TRBV25-1 - - TGTGCCAGCAGTGACCTCGGACGCGGGTGGACTGAAGCTTTCTTT CASSDLGRGWTEAFF
TRBJ1-1 TRBV30 - - TGTGCCTGGAGTCAGAACTCCTGGGAGGCTTTCTTT CAWSQNSWEAFF
TRBJ2-1 TRBV7-3 - - TGTGCCAGCAGCCCCTACCCCCCGACCGAATACGGAAGTGAGCAGTTCTTC CASSPYPPTEYGSEQFF
TRBJ1-1 TRBV21-1 - once TGTGCCAGCAGCAAGGTCCTAAGGGGCACTGAAGCTTTCTTT CASSKVLRGTEAFF